Here is one TCR beta chain with its context. The CDR3 loop spans 16 amino acids. Per germline, CDR1 LGHNA and CDR2 YSLEER. The data are from a study of T cells expressing NK-cell markers. Study-level background: CD3+CD56+NKG2C+, CD3+CD56+NKG2C- and CD3+CD56-NKG2C+ T cells, once sorted, supplied the TCR beta repertoires.

TCRdb reprocessed the 5' RACE reads and reports one entry per CDR3 protein, with no DNA. The ten most abundant clones cover more than 3.5% of a sample with 200,000 to 300,000 distinct CDR3 sequences. The sequence was obtained from a woman between 18 and 75 years old in good health. Input material: blood T cells: a sorted CD56 or NKG2C T cell subset, CD4+ or CD8+ T cells, or bulk PBMC T cells (not recorded which). The chain recombines TRBV4-3 with TRBJ2-2; no DNA is available, so the TRBD1 call from TCRdb remains unchecked. The CDR3 spells CASSQVPGENTGELFF.